Described below is a single TCR beta chain sequence and its context. An end of the junction does not agree with germline; a read error may underlie this. The sample is drawn from a study of blood T cell repertoires in COVID-19. Study in general: Collection of acute and convalescent COVID-19 samples took place in the United States, Italy and Spain.

Produced via immunoSEQ multiplex PCR; TCRdb's table is partial and in-frame only. The sample has roughly 200,000 clones; more than 75% are singletons. This clonotype was sampled from a young woman who had recovered from COVID-19. Sequenced material: peripheral blood.

The CDR3 here is CASSIAIASTEAFF. The CDR3 DNA sequence: TGTGCCAGCAGCATAGCGATAGCTAGCACTGAAGCTTTCTTT. This chain joins TRBV7-2 and TRBJ1-1, with unresolved D. The CDR3 runs to 14 residues. Germline CDR1 SGHTA, CDR2 FQGNSA.